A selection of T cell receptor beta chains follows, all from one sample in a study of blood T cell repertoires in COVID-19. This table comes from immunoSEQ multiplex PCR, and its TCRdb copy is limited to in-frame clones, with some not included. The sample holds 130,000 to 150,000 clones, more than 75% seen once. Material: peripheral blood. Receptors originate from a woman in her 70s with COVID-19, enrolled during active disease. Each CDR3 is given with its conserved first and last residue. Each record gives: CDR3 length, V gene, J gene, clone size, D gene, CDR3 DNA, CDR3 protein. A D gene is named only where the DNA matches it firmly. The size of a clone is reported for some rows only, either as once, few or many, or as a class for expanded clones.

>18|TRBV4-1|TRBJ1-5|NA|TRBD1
TGCGCCAGCAGCCAAGGAGAAGGACAGGGATATAGCAATCAGCCCCAGCATTTT
CASSQGEGQGYSNQPQHF
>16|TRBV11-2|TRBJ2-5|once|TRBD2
TGTGCCAGCAGCTTAGTCACTAGCGGAAGCCAAGAGACCCAGTACTTC
CASSLVTSGSQETQYF
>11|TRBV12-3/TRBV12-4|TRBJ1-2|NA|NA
TGTGCCAGCAGTTCTACTGGGACTTGGTCCTTC
CASSSTGTWSF
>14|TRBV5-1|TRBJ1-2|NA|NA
TGCGCCAGCAGCTCGTTACAGGGTACCTATGGCTACACCTTC
CASSSLQGTYGYTF
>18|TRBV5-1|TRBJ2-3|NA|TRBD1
TGCGCCAGCAGCTCGCATCCAGGGACAGGGACCGGCACAGATACGCAGTATTTT
CASSSHPGTGTGTDTQYF
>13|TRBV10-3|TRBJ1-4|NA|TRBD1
TGTGCCATCAGCCGGGACAGGTCTGAAAAACTGTTTTTT
CAISRDRSEKLFF
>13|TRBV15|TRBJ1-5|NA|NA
TGTGCCACCAGCAGAGAGCACTCCGGGCCCCAGCATTTT
CATSREHSGPQHF
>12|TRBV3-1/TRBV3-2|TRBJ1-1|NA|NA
TGTGCCAGCACCATAGGGGGGGGTCAAGCTTTCTTT
CASTIGGGQAFF
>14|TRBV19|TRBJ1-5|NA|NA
TGTGCCAGTAGTATAGGAGGGGGTGGGCAGCCCCAGCATTTT
CASSIGGGGQPQHF
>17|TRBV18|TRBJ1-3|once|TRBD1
TGTGCCAGCTCACCACTAAGACAGGGAGACTCTGGAAACACCATATATTTT
CASSPLRQGDSGNTIYF